Following are 17 T cell receptor beta chains from one sample sequenced in a study of control samples from healthy donors and cancer patients. TCRdb's copy holds only in-frame clones and misses some; the assay was immunoSEQ multiplex PCR. The table records approximately 54,000 clones, about nine tenths of them present only once. Sample: PBMCs. The origin of the receptors is a man over 45 with head and neck cancer.

The V call is TRBV30, the J call TRBJ2-3, with D tentatively TRBD2 (5 bases). V lost 4 bases and J 8 bases, leaving 13 bases between the germline ends. Germline V CDR1 and CDR2: GTSNPN, SVGIG (reference sequence). This CDR3 is 12 amino acids long. In nucleotides, the CDR3 is TGTGCCTGGATAGGGCTAGCCTCTACGCAGTATTTT. Its translation: CAWIGLASTQYF.

This chain uses TRBV11-2 with TRBJ2-2; 7 positions match TRBD1. Per germline, CDR1 SGHAT and CDR2 FQNNGV. Trimming cost V 0 bases and J 6 bases; bases outside gene matches: 1. The CDR3 is made up of 14 amino acids. The CDR3 DNA is TGTGCCAGCAGCTTAGATCAGGGGGCCGGGGAGCTGTTTTTT. Protein product: CASSLDQGAGELFF.

The chain combines TRBV19 with TRBJ2-5; possibly TRBD1 or TRBD2 for D (5 bases each). Germline V gene lookup returns CDR1 LNHDA and CDR2 SQIVND (reference sequence). The CDR3 has 15 amino acids. The V end was cut by 6 bases, the J end by 2 bases, with 16 bases between. CDR3 sequence (DNA): TGTGCCAGTAGGCCCGGGACGAACAAACAAGAGACCCAGTACTTC. It encodes CASRPGTNKQETQYF. Full variable domain (missing parts from reference TRBV19 and TRBJ2-5): DGGITQSPKYLFRKEGQNVTLSCEQNLNHDAMYWYRQDPGQGLRLIYYSQIVNDFQKGDIAEGYSVSREKKESFPLTVTSAQKNPTAFYLCASRPGTNKQETQYFGPGTRLLVL.

This chain links TRBV7-3 with TRBJ2-2; no clear D. Per the germline V gene, CDR1 is SGHTA and CDR2 is FQGTGA. Trimming took off 2 bases at V and 7 bases at J, with 8 bases between the two ends. The CDR3 contains 13 residues. The CDR3 protein is CASSLWGFGELFF. The CDR3 coding sequence is TGTGCCAGCAGCTTATGGGGTTTCGGGGAGCTGTTTTTT.

This clone was recorded once. The chain joins TRBV6-5 to TRBJ2-7, with 10 bases identical to TRBD1. CDR3 length: 15 amino acids. V was pared by 6 bases and J by 7 bases, with 12 bases of the junction left unmatched. Per the germline V gene, CDR1 is MNHEY and CDR2 is SVGAGI. DNA of the CDR3: TGTGCCAGCAGCCTACTAGGACAGGGGGGCTGGGAGCAGTACTTC. As protein: CASSLLGQGGWEQYF.

The rearrangement links TRBV19 to TRBJ2-1, with 8 bases aligning to TRBD2. This CDR3 is built from 15 residues. Germline V gives CDR1 LNHDA, CDR2 SQIVND (reference sequence). V was clipped by 6 bases and J by 0 bases; unmatched bases: 4. The CDR3 nucleotides read TGTGCCAGTAGCAGAAGCGGGAGCTCCTACAATGAGCAGTTCTTC. This translates into CASSRSGSSYNEQFF.

The chain combines TRBV7-3 with TRBJ2-2, with D maybe TRBD1 (8 bases). The CDR3 has 15 residues. From germline, CDR1 is SGHTA and CDR2 FQGTGA. Deletions cut 5 bases from V and 4 bases from J, with 14 bases between. CDR3 DNA: TGTGCCAGCAGCGTGACAGGGGAGGGCACCGGGGAGCTGTTTTTT. This gives the protein CASSVTGEGTGELFF.

This clone was seen more than once but under ten times. The chain has TRBV4-1 and TRBJ2-1; D may be TRBD1 or TRBD2 (6 bases each). Looked up from germline, CDR1 is MGHRA and CDR2 is YSYEKL. The CDR3 covers 17 residues. With 4 bases removed from V and 4 bases from J, the gap between germline ends came to 20 bases. The CDR3 is CASSRGVQGVRYNEQFF. The CDR3 region has the DNA TGCGCCAGCAGCCGGGGGGTACAGGGTGTAAGATACAATGAGCAGTTCTTC.

This chain uses TRBV18 with TRBJ1-2, with unresolved D. The CDR3 contains 13 residues. CDR1 is KGHSH and CDR2 is LQKENI in the germline V gene. V shed 5 bases and J shed 8 bases, with 15 bases lying between them. Here the CDR3 DNA reads TGTGCCAGCTCATTTTTGGACCGCGGGGGCTACACCTTC. Protein sequence: CASSFLDRGGYTF.

The gene calls are TRBV21-1 and TRBJ2-1; the D call in the table, TRBD1, was not verified against the DNA. TRBV21-1 is a recognized pseudogene. The CDR3 covers 19 residues. Here the CDR3 reads CASSKGLEGRDRGINEQFF. CDR3 DNA sequence: TGTGCCAGCAGCAAAGGTTTAGAAGGCAGGGACAGGGGGATCAATGAGCAGTTCTTC.

The chain combines TRBV3-1 (or the pseudogene TRBV3-2) with TRBJ1-2; a possible D gene is TRBD1 (6 bases). Trimming removed 5 bases at V and 6 bases at J, with 19 bases between. CDR1 and CDR2 (germline): LGHDT, YNNKEL (reference sequence). The CDR3 is 15 residues long. The CDR3 protein is CASSTSDRMADGYTF. DNA of the CDR3: TGTGCCAGCAGCACCTCCGACAGGATGGCCGATGGCTACACCTTC.

This chain links TRBV2 with TRBJ2-3; D perhaps matches TRBD1 (5 bases). V was cut by 7 bases and J by 2 bases, with 10 bases left in between. Germline values: CDR1 SNHLY, CDR2 FYNNEI. The CDR3 is 13 residues long. This CDR3 reads CASTDSYTDTQYF. In nucleotides, the CDR3 is TGTGCCAGCACTGACAGTTACACAGATACGCAGTATTTT.

The rearrangement links TRBV27 to TRBJ1-5; unclear D gene. This CDR3 contains 13 residues. The V end was cut by 0 bases, the J end by 11 bases, with 11 bases between. Per the germline V gene, CDR1 is MNHEY and CDR2 is SMNVEV (reference sequence). The DNA for the CDR3 is TGTGCCAGCAGTTTATCCCCTTCTCTTTCCCAGCATTTT. Translation gives CASSLSPSLSQHF.

The V and J genes are TRBV18 and TRBJ2-4; the match to TRBD1 covers 10 bases. The CDR3 length is 15 residues. Germline V gives CDR1 KGHSH, CDR2 LQKENI. With V trimmed by 5 bases and J by 7 bases, 8 bases remained unmatched. CDR3 in DNA: TGTGCCAGCTCAAGGTCCGGGACAGGGGCGAACATTCAGTACTTC. Its translation: CASSRSGTGANIQYF. Full variable domain (outside the CDR3, taken from reference TRBV18 and TRBJ2-4): NAGVMQNPRHLVRRRGQEARLRCSPMKGHSHVYWYRQLPEEGLKFMVYLQKENIIDESGMPKERFSAEFPKEGPSILRIQQVVRGDSAAYFCASSRSGTGANIQYFGAGTRLSVL.

The rearrangement uses TRBV5-1 and TRBJ2-7, with TRBD1 matching 9 bases. Germline CDR1 and CDR2: SGHRS and YFSETQ. The CDR3 has 15 amino acids. The J segment lost 2 bases and the V segment lost 4 bases, leaving 7 bases of the junction unmatched. CDR3 sequence (DNA): TGCGCCAGCAGCCCGGGACAGGGAAAGGCCTACGAGCAGTACTTC. This encodes CASSPGQGKAYEQYF.

The rearrangement uses TRBV18 and TRBJ1-2; D is ambiguous. Germline V gene data show CDR1 as KGHSH and CDR2 as LQKENI. Trimming left V 1 base short and J 6 bases short, with 9 bases between. CDR3 length: 13 amino acids. CDR3 sequence: CASSPLSDDGYTF. CDR3 nucleotides: TGTGCCAGCTCACCACTCTCGGATGATGGCTACACCTTC.

The CDR3 bases are TGTGCCAGCAGCTTACGAAGGGGACTAGCGGGGGGACCTTCCTACAATGAGCAGTTCTTC. Its protein is CASSLRRGLAGGPSYNEQFF. The chain joins TRBV7-3 to TRBJ2-1; 15 nucleotides line up with TRBD2. Germline lookup yields CDR1 SGHTA and CDR2 FQGTGA. CDR3 length: 20 residues. Trimming took 2 bases from V and 1 from J; bases not matched to a gene: 9.